The 2 T cell receptor beta chains below were found in one sample sequenced in a study of cytomegalovirus exposure and HLA in healthy donors. The PCR contained 60 Vbeta and 13 Jbeta primers. Data came from immunoSEQ multiplex PCR; TCRdb stores just in-frame clones and leaves some out. This sample has 150,000 to 200,000 clones, with 60% to 85% found just once. Sample: PBMCs. Receptors were obtained from a man aged 40-49 years in good health and CMV-seronegative.

This clone appeared a few times. V gene TRBV5-1 combines with J gene TRBJ1-3, with D unresolved. Germline lookup yields CDR1 SGHRS and CDR2 YFSETQ. V was shortened by 3 bases and J by 0 bases, with 10 bases between the two germline ends. This CDR3 is built from 15 residues. The CDR3 loop reads CASSSAADSGNTIYF. DNA for the CDR3: TGCGCCAGCAGCTCCGCAGCGGACTCTGGAAACACCATATATTTT.

This chain uses TRBV11-2 with TRBJ2-1, with D possibly matching TRBD2 (5 bases). The CDR3 has 13 amino acids. Per germline, CDR1 SGHAT and CDR2 FQNNGV. V shed 5 bases and J shed 10 bases, with 15 bases lying between them. Here the CDR3 reads CASSLRSGIEQFF. CDR3 coding DNA: TGTGCCAGCAGCCTCCGGAGCGGCATAGAGCAGTTCTTC.